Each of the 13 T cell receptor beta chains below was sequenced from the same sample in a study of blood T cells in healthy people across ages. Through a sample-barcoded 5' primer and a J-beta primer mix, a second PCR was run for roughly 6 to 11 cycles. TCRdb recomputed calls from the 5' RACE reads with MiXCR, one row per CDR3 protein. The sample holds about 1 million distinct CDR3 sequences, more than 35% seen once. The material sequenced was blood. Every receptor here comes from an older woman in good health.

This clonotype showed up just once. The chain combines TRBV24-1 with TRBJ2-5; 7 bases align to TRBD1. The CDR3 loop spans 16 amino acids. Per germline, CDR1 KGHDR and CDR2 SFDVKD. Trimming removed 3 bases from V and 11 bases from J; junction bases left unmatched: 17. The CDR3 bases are TGTGCCACCAGTGATCCAGACAGGGACCGAAACAATGAGCAGTACTTC. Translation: CATSDPDRDRNNEQYF.

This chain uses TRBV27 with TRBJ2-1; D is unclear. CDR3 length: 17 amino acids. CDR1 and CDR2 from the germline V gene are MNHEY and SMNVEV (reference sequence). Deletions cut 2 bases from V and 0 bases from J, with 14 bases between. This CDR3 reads CASSLGVRSSSYNEQFF. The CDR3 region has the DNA TGTGCCAGCAGTTTAGGGGTCCGCTCAAGCTCCTACAATGAGCAGTTCTTC.

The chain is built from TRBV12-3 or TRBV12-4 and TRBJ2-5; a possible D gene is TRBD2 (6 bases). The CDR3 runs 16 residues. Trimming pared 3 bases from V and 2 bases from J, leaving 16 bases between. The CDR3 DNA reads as TGTGCCAGCAGTTTCGGAGCGGGCGGCCCTCAAGAGACCCAGTACTTC. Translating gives CASSFGAGGPQETQYF.

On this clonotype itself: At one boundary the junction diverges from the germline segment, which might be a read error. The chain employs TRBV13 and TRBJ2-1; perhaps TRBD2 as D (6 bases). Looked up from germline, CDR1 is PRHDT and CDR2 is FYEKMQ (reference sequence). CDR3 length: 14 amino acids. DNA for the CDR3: TGTGCCAGTAGCTTAGGGGACTTGGGGGATGAGCAGTTCTTC. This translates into CASSLGDLGDEQFF.

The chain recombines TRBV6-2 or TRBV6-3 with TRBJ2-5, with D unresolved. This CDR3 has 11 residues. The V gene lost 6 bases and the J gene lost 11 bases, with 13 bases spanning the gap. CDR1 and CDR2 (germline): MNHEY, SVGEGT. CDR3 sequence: CASRDGMEQYF. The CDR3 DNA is TGTGCCAGCAGAGACGGCATGGAGCAGTACTTC.

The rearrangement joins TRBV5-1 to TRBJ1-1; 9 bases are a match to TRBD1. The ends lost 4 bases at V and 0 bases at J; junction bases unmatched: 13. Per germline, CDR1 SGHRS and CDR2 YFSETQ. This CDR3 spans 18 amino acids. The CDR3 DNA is TGCGCCAGCAGCGTGGGGACAGGGTCCTGGTCAATGAACACTGAAGCTTTCTTT. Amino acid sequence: CASSVGTGSWSMNTEAFF. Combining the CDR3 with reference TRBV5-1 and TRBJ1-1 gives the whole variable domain KAGVTQTPRYLIKTRGQQVTLSCSPISGHRSVSWYQQTPGQGLQFLFEYFSETQRNKGNFPGRFSGRQFSNSRSEMNVSTLELGDSALYLCASSVGTGSWSMNTEAFFGQGTRLTVV.

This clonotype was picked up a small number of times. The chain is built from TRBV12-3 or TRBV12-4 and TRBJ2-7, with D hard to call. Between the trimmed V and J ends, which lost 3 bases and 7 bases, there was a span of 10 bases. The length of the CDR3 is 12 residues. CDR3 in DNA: TGTGCCAGCAGTTTGTCTCCCTTTGAGCAGTACTTC. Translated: CASSLSPFEQYF.

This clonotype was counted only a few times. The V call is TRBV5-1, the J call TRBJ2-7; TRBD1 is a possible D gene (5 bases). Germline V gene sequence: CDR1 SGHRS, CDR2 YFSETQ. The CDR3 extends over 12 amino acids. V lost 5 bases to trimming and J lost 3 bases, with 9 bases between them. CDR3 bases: TGCGCCAGCAGGGGGCGCGTCTACGAGCAGTACTTC. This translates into CASRGRVYEQYF.

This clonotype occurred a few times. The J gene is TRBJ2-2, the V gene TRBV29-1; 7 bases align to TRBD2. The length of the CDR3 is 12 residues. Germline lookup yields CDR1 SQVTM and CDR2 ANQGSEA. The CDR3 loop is CGTLAAIGELFF. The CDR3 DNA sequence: TGCGGTACCCTAGCGGCGATCGGGGAGCTGTTTTTT.

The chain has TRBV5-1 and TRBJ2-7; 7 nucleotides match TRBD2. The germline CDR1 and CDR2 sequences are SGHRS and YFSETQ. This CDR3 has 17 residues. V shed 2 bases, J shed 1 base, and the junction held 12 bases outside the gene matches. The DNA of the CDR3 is TGCGCCAGCAGCTTTAATTCCGGGCGGGAGTTTTCCTACGAGCAGTACTTC. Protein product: CASSFNSGREFSYEQYF.

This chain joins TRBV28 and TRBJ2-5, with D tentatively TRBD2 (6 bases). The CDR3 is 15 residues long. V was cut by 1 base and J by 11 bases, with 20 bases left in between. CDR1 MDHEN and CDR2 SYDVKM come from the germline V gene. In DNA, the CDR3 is TGTGCCAGCAGTTTATCTGGCGGGGTCTACAATGAGCAGTACTTC. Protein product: CASSLSGGVYNEQYF.

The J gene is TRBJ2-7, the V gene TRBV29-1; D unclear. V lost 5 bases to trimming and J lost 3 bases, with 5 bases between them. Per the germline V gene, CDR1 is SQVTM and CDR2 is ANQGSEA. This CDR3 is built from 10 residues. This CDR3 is CSVRDYEQYF. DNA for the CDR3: TGCAGCGTTAGGGACTACGAGCAGTACTTC.

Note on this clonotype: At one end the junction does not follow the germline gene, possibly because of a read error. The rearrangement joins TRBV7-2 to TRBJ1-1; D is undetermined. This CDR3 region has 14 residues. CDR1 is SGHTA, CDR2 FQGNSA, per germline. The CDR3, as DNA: TGTGCCAGCAGCGTAGCGGGCAGTCGGACTGAAGCTTTCTTT. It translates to CASSVAGSRTEAFF. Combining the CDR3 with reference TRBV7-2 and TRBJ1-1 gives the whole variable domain GAGVSQSPSNKVTEKGKDVELRCDPISGHTALYWYRQSLGQGLEFLIYFQGNSAPDKSGLPSDRFSAERTGGSVSTLTIQRTQQEDSAVYLCASSVAGSRTEAFFGQGTRLTVV.